A selection of T cell receptor beta chains follows, all from one sample in a study of regulatory dendritic cells for organ transplantation. These receptors' antigens are unknown. Some clones are missing from TCRdb's copy, which holds only in-frame ones; the method was immunoSEQ multiplex PCR. The sample lists about 20,000 clones, more than 60% seen once, with 2.5% to 4% in the top ten. Sequenced input: memory CD4+ T cells from blood cultured with regulatory dendritic cells. Receptor source: a human donor in good health. CDR3s include the opening cysteine and the closing phenylalanine or tryptophan. Fields, in order: V gene, J gene, CDR3 length, clone size, D gene, CDR3 DNA, CDR3 protein. A D gene is named only where the DNA matches it firmly. The size entry is marked missing in some rows and otherwise reads once, few, many or a size class.

TRBV7-2	TRBJ2-5	18	-	TRBD1	TGTGCCAGCAGCTCGACCCGAGCCTACAGGGGGCGACAAGAGACCCAGTACTTC	CASSSTRAYRGRQETQYF
TRBV11-2	TRBJ2-6	18	few	-	TGTGCCAGCAGCTTAGGGGGATGGCTGAACTCTGGGGCCAACGTCCTGACTTTC	CASSLGGWLNSGANVLTF
TRBV6-4	TRBJ2-4	22	few	-	-	CASSDSDRAKNIQYFGANIQYF
TRBV2	TRBJ2-3	15	once	TRBD2	TGTGCCAGCAGCCTCCGGGCCGGGAGGGCAGATACGCAGTATTTT	CASSLRAGRADTQYF
TRBV28	TRBJ1-2	12	few	-	TGTGCCAGCAGTTTGGGCAGTTATGGCTACACCTTC	CASSLGSYGYTF
TRBV10-2	TRBJ2-1	14	-	TRBD2	TGCGCCAGCAGTGGCGCGCGGGAGCGCTATGAGCAGTTCTTC	CASSGARERYEQFF
TRBV4-1	TRBJ1-1	18	-	TRBD1	TGCGCCAGCAGCCAAGAGGGGGACAGGCGCCTAAGGGGAAGTGAAGCTTTCTTT	CASSQEGDRRLRGSEAFF
TRBV6-1	TRBJ2-7	14	-	-	TGTGCCAGCAGTGAAGGGACAGCTAGCTACGAGCAGTACTTC	CASSEGTASYEQYF
TRBV25-1	TRBJ2-1	14	-	TRBD1	TGTGCCAGTCGACAGGGGGCTACTAGCAATGAGCAGTTCTTC	CASRQGATSNEQFF
TRBV7-7	TRBJ2-5	16	-	TRBD1	TGTGCTAGCAGCCCGGGGACAGGGCAGGGGATAGAGACCCAGTACTTC	CASSPGTGQGIETQYF
TRBV5-5	TRBJ1-2	16	-	TRBD1	TGTGCCAGCAGCTGGATGGGGACAGGGAGGATCTATGGCTACACCTTC	CASSWMGTGRIYGYTF
TRBV7-6	TRBJ1-2	15	-	-	TGTGCCAGCAGCTTAGGAAGGGGCATTGACTATGGCTACACCTTC	CASSLGRGIDYGYTF
TRBV7-2	TRBJ2-3	17	-	-	TGTGCCAGCAGCCCTTTGTATACGGGGCTGGGGTCAGATACGCAGTATTTT	CASSPLYTGLGSDTQYF
TRBV15	TRBJ2-7	13	-	-	TGTGCCACCAGCAGAGGAGATATCGTCGAGCAGTACTTC	CATSRGDIVEQYF
TRBV6-1	TRBJ2-1	14	-	TRBD2	TGTGCCAGCAGTGAGGTGGGAGGGTTAAATGAGCAGTTCTTC	CASSEVGGLNEQFF
TRBV5-1	TRBJ1-1	15	-	TRBD1	TGCGCCAGCAGTCCTACCCAGACAGGGGGGACTGAAGCTTTCTTT	CASSPTQTGGTEAFF
TRBV4-1	TRBJ2-3	18	-	TRBD1	TGCGCCAGCAGTCCGACAGGGGGAGTAAGAAAAAGCACAGATACGCAGTATTTT	CASSPTGGVRKSTDTQYF
TRBV6-1	TRBJ2-1	15	-	-	TGTGCCAGCAGTGTCCGGGACCTACCCTACAATGAGCAGTTCTTC	CASSVRDLPYNEQFF
TRBV4-2	TRBJ1-5	15	-	-	TGTGCCAGCAGCCAAGATTATCTCGGAGATCAGCCCCAGCATTTT	CASSQDYLGDQPQHF
TRBV18	TRBJ1-1	14	-	TRBD1	TGTGCCAGCTCACAAACAGGGGGCCACACTGAAGCTTTCTTT	CASSQTGGHTEAFF
TRBV2	TRBJ1-4	14	-	TRBD1	TGTGCCAGCAGTCGGACAGGCATTAATGAAAAACTGTTTTTT	CASSRTGINEKLFF
TRBV19	TRBJ2-3	17	-	TRBD2	TGTGCCAGTAGTATACGGCGGACTAGCGGGAGTACAGATACGCAGTATTTT	CASSIRRTSGSTDTQYF
TRBV7-8	TRBJ1-5	16	-	-	TGTGCCAGCAGCGCCACGGGGGGCAGGAGGAATCAGCCCCAGCATTTT	CASSATGGRRNQPQHF
TRBV27	TRBJ1-1	15	few	TRBD1	TGTGCCACCAGTCGGACAGGGAGAATGAACACTGAAGCTTTCTTT	CATSRTGRMNTEAFF
TRBV7-2	TRBJ2-5	16	-	TRBD1	TGTGCCAGCAGCTTCAAGTGGACAGGCATTCAAGAGACCCAGTACTTC	CASSFKWTGIQETQYF
TRBV28	TRBJ2-5	15	once	TRBD2	TGTGCCAGCAGTTTACCAGGGACTAACCTAGGGACCCAGTACTTC	CASSLPGTNLGTQYF
TRBV4-2	TRBJ2-5	15	-	-	TGTGCCAGCAGCCAATTCGAGAAAGCACAAGAGACCCAGTACTTC	CASSQFEKAQETQYF
TRBV11-3	TRBJ2-5	15	-	-	TGTGCCAGCAGCTTAGATAAGGATCACCAAGAGACCCAGTACTTC	CASSLDKDHQETQYF
TRBV7-2	TRBJ2-3	14	once	-	TGTGCCAGCAGCGAACAGACGGGAGCAGATACGCAGTATTTT	CASSEQTGADTQYF
TRBV6-5	TRBJ2-7	15	-	TRBD2	TGTGCCAGCAGTGTAACCACGGGACTAGCGGACATGAAGTACTTC	CASSVTTGLADMKYF
TRBV5-4	TRBJ2-2	17	-	TRBD1	TGTGCCAGCAGCTTGGCTGGTGGGACAGTCAACACCGGGGAGCTGTTTTTT	CASSLAGGTVNTGELFF
TRBV11-2	TRBJ1-2	15	-	-	TGTGCCAGCAGCTTAGAAGCCAAGCCTAACTATGGCTACACCTTC	CASSLEAKPNYGYTF
TRBV7-9	TRBJ2-3	16	-	TRBD2	TGTGCCAGCAGCTTGCGTAGCGGGGTGGGCACAGATACGCAGTATTTT	CASSLRSGVGTDTQYF
TRBV15	TRBJ1-4	14	-	-	TGTGCCACCAGCAGAGATCGTGGAAATGAAAAACTGTTTTTT	CATSRDRGNEKLFF
TRBV13	TRBJ1-2	15	few	TRBD1	TGTGCCAGTCGAGGGAGGGGACAGTCTCACTATGGCTACACCTTC	CASRGRGQSHYGYTF
TRBV19	TRBJ1-3	16	-	-	TGTGCCAGTAGTTACCCCAGGACGGCCTCTGGAAACACCATATATTTT	CASSYPRTASGNTIYF
TRBV18	TRBJ2-7	15	-	TRBD1	TGTGCCAGCTCACCACCGGGACAGGGGGCCTACGAGCAGTACTTC	CASSPPGQGAYEQYF
TRBV23-1	TRBJ2-7	16	-	-	TGCGCCAGCAGTCAATCTCCGAGACAACTATCCTACGAGCAGTACTTC	CASSQSPRQLSYEQYF
TRBV25-1	TRBJ1-4	15	-	-	TGTGCCAGCAGTGAAGGGTGGGCAACTAATGAAAAACTGTTTTTT	CASSEGWATNEKLFF
TRBV7-2	TRBJ2-5	14	-	-	TGTGCCAGCAGCTTAGGAGCGGTCCAAGAGACCCAGTACTTC	CASSLGAVQETQYF
TRBV6-5	TRBJ2-7	13	medium-sized	-	TGTGCCAGCAGCCTTACCATATCGTACGAGCAGTACTTC	CASSLTISYEQYF
TRBV6-6	TRBJ1-5	16	-	-	TGTGCCAGCAGTCTTAGATTGGGGAGGGGCGATCAGCCCCAGCATTTT	CASSLRLGRGDQPQHF
TRBV27	TRBJ1-2	14	-	-	TGTGCCAGCAGTTCTAACCGAGCTAACTATGGCTACACCTTC	CASSSNRANYGYTF
TRBV5-1	TRBJ2-1	15	-	-	TGCGCCAGCAGCTTGGTAAGTCGTTCCTACAATGAGCAGTTCTTC	CASSLVSRSYNEQFF
TRBV19	TRBJ2-7	12	few	-	TGTGCTACCAAGGGGGAAAGCTACGAGCAGTACTTC	CATKGESYEQYF